Below are 32 T cell receptor beta chains sequenced from a single sample in a study of radiotherapy plus CTLA-4 blockade in lung cancer. Clones were read by immunoSEQ multiplex PCR, and TCRdb kept only the in-frame ones, dropping some. The sample lists around 37,000 clones, around 70% seen once, with around an eighth in the top ten. The sample in question was peripheral blood, obtained from a patient treated with radiotherapy plus ipilimumab. The receptors come from a human donor with non-small cell lung cancer that progressed on radiotherapy plus ipilimumab.

The gene calls are TRBV7-2 and TRBJ2-3; D gene ambiguous. The CDR3 has 15 residues. V shed 5 bases and J shed 4 bases, with 16 bases lying between them. Germline V lookup: CDR1 SGHTA, CDR2 FQGNSA. CDR3 loop: CASSRKQPAADTQYF. The DNA for the CDR3 is TGTGCCAGCAGCCGGAAACAGCCCGCGGCAGATACGCAGTATTTT. Based on the CDR3 plus reference TRBV7-2 and TRBJ2-3, the full variable domain is GAGVSQSPSNKVTEKGKDVELRCDPISGHTALYWYRQSLGQGLEFLIYFQGNSAPDKSGLPSDRFSAERTGGSVSTLTIQRTQQEDSAVYLCASSRKQPAADTQYFGPGTRLTVL.

Notes on this clone: Other DNA sequences in the same sample also yield this CDR3. This rearrangement joins TRBV9 to TRBJ2-2; a weak D match, TRBD1 (6 bases). Germline loops: CDR1 SGDLS, CDR2 YYNGEE. The V end was cut by 7 bases, the J end by 6 bases, with 16 bases between. This CDR3 comprises 14 residues. The CDR3 DNA reads TGTGCCAGCGGGAAGGGGGAGAGGGCCGGGGAGCTGTTTTTT. Residues: CASGKGERAGELFF.

This clone has a handful of counts. The chain couples TRBV14 to TRBJ2-7; TRBD1 matches 8 bases. Losses at the gene ends were 2 bases for V and 7 bases for J; bases not matched to a gene: 25. Per the germline V gene, CDR1 is SGHDN and CDR2 is FVKESK. The CDR3 sequence is 20 residues long. In nucleotides, the CDR3 is TGTGCCAGCAGCCAACGCCCCCTGGGACAGGTCACCCCATCCGCTCGGGAGCAGTACTTC. Encoded protein: CASSQRPLGQVTPSAREQYF.

This clone is medium-sized (0.01 to 0.1%). V is TRBV7-9 and J is TRBJ2-1, with TRBD2 matching 14 bases. Germline lookup yields CDR1 SEHNR and CDR2 FQNEAQ (reference sequence). This CDR3 has 18 residues. The trim removed 1 base at V and 6 bases at J, leaving 8 bases unmatched. The CDR3 reads CASSLVGGLAGDGNEQFF. In nucleotides, the CDR3 is TGTGCCAGCAGCTTAGTAGGGGGACTAGCGGGAGACGGCAATGAGCAGTTCTTC.

The J gene is TRBJ2-1, the V gene TRBV6-5; 11 bases align to TRBD2. This CDR3 has 16 residues. Germline trimming cut 0 bases from V and 7 bases from J; bases unmatched to any gene: 5. Germline CDR1 and CDR2: MNHEY and SVGAGI. CDR3 sequence (DNA): TGTGCCAGCAGTTACTCGGTAACTAGCGGGAGTAATGAGCAGTTCTTC. The encoded protein is CASSYSVTSGSNEQFF.

The V call is TRBV10-3, the J call TRBJ2-7; D may be TRBD2 (5 bases). The CDR3 is 12 amino acids. Germline loops: CDR1 ENHRY, CDR2 SYGVKD. Trimming shortened V by 8 bases and J by 0 bases, and 8 bases separated the two germline ends. This CDR3 is CAIEGDSYEQYF. CDR3 nucleotides: TGTGCCATCGAGGGCGACTCCTACGAGCAGTACTTC.

This clone was seen a handful of times. V is TRBV7-2 and J is TRBJ1-1, with D unclear. The germline V and J ends were trimmed by 4 bases and 7 bases, with 13 bases remaining between them. CDR1 SGHTA and CDR2 FQGNSA come from the germline V gene. The CDR3 is made up of 13 amino acids. CDR3 in DNA: TGTGCCAGCAGCTCCGGGGTGGTCGGTGAAGCTTTCTTT. Protein product: CASSSGVVGEAFF.

This chain joins TRBV5-4 and TRBJ1-1, with D possibly matching TRBD1 (6 bases). Trimming cost V 4 bases and J 0 bases, with 13 bases left between them. Germline V CDR1 and CDR2: SGHNT, YYREEE (reference sequence). This CDR3 region has 15 residues. Here the CDR3 reads CASSIPGEVNTEAFF. The CDR3 DNA follows: TGTGCCAGCAGCATTCCAGGGGAGGTGAACACTGAAGCTTTCTTT.

This rearrangement joins TRBV27 to TRBJ2-7, with TRBD1 as a possible D gene (5 bases). In germline, CDR1 is MNHEY, CDR2 SMNVEV (reference sequence). The length of the CDR3 is 14 residues. V was trimmed by 3 bases and J by 6 bases, leaving 15 bases between them. This CDR3 is CASSLGPYRTEQYF. The CDR3 bases are TGTGCCAGCAGTTTGGGGCCTTACAGGACCGAGCAGTACTTC.

This clone was picked up one time. J is TRBJ1-6 and V is TRBV5-4; 8 bases are a match to TRBD1. After removal of 1 base from V and 8 bases from J, the junction contained 14 bases not matched to a gene. CDR3 length equals 18 residues. CDR1 is SGHNT and CDR2 is YYREEE in the germline V gene (reference sequence). The CDR3 sequence: CASSLRGRGPVGDSPLHF. The CDR3, as DNA: TGTGCCAGCAGCTTGAGGGGCAGGGGGCCGGTAGGGGATTCACCCCTCCACTTT.

This chain connects TRBV6-1 to TRBJ1-4; 9 bases align to TRBD1. This CDR3 has 14 residues. The J segment lost 8 bases and the V segment lost 5 bases, leaving 6 bases of the junction unmatched. CDR1 is MNHNS and CDR2 is SASEGT in the germline V gene. The CDR3 is CASSSGQGREKLFF. CDR3 in DNA: TGTGCCAGCAGTTCGGGACAGGGTCGCGAAAAACTGTTTTTT.

The J gene is TRBJ2-1, the V gene TRBV11-2; D is possibly TRBD1 or TRBD2 (5 bases each). Per the germline V gene, CDR1 is SGHAT and CDR2 is FQNNGV. The CDR3 is made up of 16 amino acids. With 5 bases removed from V and 4 bases from J, the gap between germline ends came to 18 bases. The CDR3 sequence: CASSPGVGERYNEQFF. The CDR3 bases are TGTGCCAGCAGCCCCGGCGTAGGGGAGAGGTACAATGAGCAGTTCTTC.

The genes are TRBV4-1 and TRBJ1-5, with a tentative D call TRBD1 (5 bases). This CDR3 is 15 amino acids long. The germline V gene encodes CDR1 MGHRA and CDR2 YSYEKL. The V end lost 1 base, the J end lost 7 bases, and 14 bases lay between the germline ends. CDR3 protein: CASSQGRQGGQPQHF. In nucleotides, the CDR3 is TGCGCCAGCAGCCAAGGACGGCAGGGAGGGCAGCCCCAGCATTTT.

This chain connects TRBV7-2 to TRBJ2-1, with 11 bases matching TRBD2. CDR1 is SGHTA and CDR2 is FQGNSA in the germline V gene. Trimming cost V 3 bases and J 1 base; bases outside gene matches: 5. The CDR3 is 17 amino acids. The DNA of the CDR3 is TGTGCCAGCAGCTTCTATAGCGGGGGGGCGTCCTACAATGAGCAGTTCTTC. This sequence encodes CASSFYSGGASYNEQFF.

This chain joins TRBV7-8 and TRBJ2-5, with D possibly being TRBD1 (5 bases). The CDR3 has 11 amino acids. Trimming took 2 bases from V and 11 from J, leaving 9 bases between them. Germline CDR1 reads SGHVS; CDR2 reads FQNEAQ. The CDR3 sequence: CASSLQQAQYF. CDR3 coding DNA: TGTGCCAGCAGCTTACAACAGGCGCAGTACTTC. Drawing the rest from reference TRBV7-8 and TRBJ2-5, the complete variable domain is GAGVSQSPRYKVAKRGQDVALRCDPISGHVSLFWYQQALGQGPEFLTYFQNEAQLDKSGLPSDRFFAERPEGSVSTLKIQRTQQEDSAVYLCASSLQQAQYFGPGTRLLVL.

This clone was found once. This chain connects TRBV7-9 to TRBJ1-4; D not certain. The CDR3 covers 14 residues. The germline V gene encodes CDR1 SEHNR and CDR2 FQNEAQ (reference sequence). V gave up 5 bases and J gave up 6 bases, with 13 bases separating them. The CDR3 DNA reads TGTGCCAGCAGCCCGCCCATCGTTCATGAAAAACTGTTTTTT. Its protein is CASSPPIVHEKLFF.

The chain joins TRBV18 to TRBJ2-1, with 8 bases identical to TRBD2. This CDR3 region has 16 residues. J was trimmed by 3 bases and V by 2 bases; bases with no gene match: 6. Germline CDR1 reads KGHSH; CDR2 reads LQKENI. CDR3 bases: TGTGCCAGCTCACCAAATTCAGCGGGAGACTACAATGAGCAGTTCTTC. This codes for CASSPNSAGDYNEQFF.

This clone was detected only once. The V and J genes are TRBV28 and TRBJ1-5, with a possible D match to TRBD1 (5 bases). This CDR3 region has 15 residues. V lost 5 bases and J lost 1, with 12 bases in between. Germline V CDR1 and CDR2: MDHEN, SYDVKM. For the CDR3, the DNA is TGTGCCAGCAGTCCTCGAAGGGACAGCAATCAGCCCCAGCATTTT. Its translation: CASSPRRDSNQPQHF.

The chain combines TRBV11-2 with TRBJ2-2, with TRBD1 identical over 7 bases. V gave up 1 base and J gave up 4 bases; unmatched junction bases: 3. The CDR3 contains 15 residues. CDR1 is SGHAT, CDR2 FQNNGV, per germline. Here the CDR3 reads CASSLGQGPTGELFF. The CDR3 nucleotides are TGTGCCAGCAGCTTAGGACAGGGTCCCACCGGGGAGCTGTTTTTT.

The rearrangement uses TRBV4-3 and TRBJ2-1; 8 nucleotides agree with TRBD1. From germline, CDR1 is LGHNA and CDR2 YSLEER. J lost 6 bases, V lost 0 bases, and 4 bases had no gene match. This CDR3 region has 15 residues. The CDR3 reads CASSQDGDRSNEQFF. For the CDR3, the DNA is TGCGCCAGCAGCCAAGATGGGGACAGGTCCAATGAGCAGTTCTTC.

The chain uses TRBV29-1 and TRBJ2-2; D perhaps matches TRBD2 (6 bases). From germline, CDR1 is SQVTM and CDR2 ANQGSEA. V lost 3 bases, J lost 5 bases, and 16 bases lay in between. The CDR3 loop spans 15 amino acids. In DNA form, the CDR3 reads TGCAGCGTTGATCCAAGAGGAGGGGAAACCGGGGAGCTGTTTTTT. Protein: CSVDPRGGETGELFF.

The chain links TRBV6-6 to TRBJ2-3; 7 bases agree with TRBD2. The germline V gene has CDR1 MNHNY and CDR2 SVGAGI (reference sequence). The CDR3 loop spans 14 amino acids. V lost 5 bases to trimming and J lost 2 bases; unmatched junction nucleotides: 4. The CDR3 loop reads CASSLSGLTDTQYF. CDR3 nucleotide sequence: TGTGCCAGCAGTCTTAGCGGGCTCACAGATACGCAGTATTTT.

This clone appeared a few times. This sequence joins TRBV28 and TRBJ2-3; 9 nucleotides match TRBD1. The CDR3 contains 17 residues. The ends lost 6 bases at V and 4 bases at J; junction bases unmatched: 14. Germline CDR1 MDHEN, CDR2 SYDVKM. The CDR3 DNA reads TGTGCCAGCAGCTATCTTCCCGGGACAGGGATATCAGATACGCAGTATTTT. Its protein is CASSYLPGTGISDTQYF.

The chain is built from TRBV7-3 and TRBJ2-2; maybe TRBD2 (7 bases). The CDR3 totals 17 residues. Trimming removed 5 bases at V and 6 bases at J, with 22 bases between. Germline CDR1 SGHTA, CDR2 FQGTGA. CDR3 sequence reads: CASSPRLGGGSAGELFF. CDR3 nucleotides: TGTGCCAGCAGCCCCCGACTTGGGGGGGGCTCGGCCGGGGAGCTGTTTTTT.

The rearrangement links TRBV2 to TRBJ1-5, with 8 bases identical to TRBD1. CDR1 is SNHLY and CDR2 is FYNNEI in the germline V gene. Trimming at V came to 4 bases and at J to 4 bases, leaving 3 bases not matched to a gene. The CDR3 totals 14 residues. The CDR3 protein is CASSATGGNQPQHF. CDR3 in DNA: TGTGCCAGCAGTGCTACAGGGGGTAATCAGCCCCAGCATTTT.

About this clone: The germline gene is not matched at one end of the junction; a read error may be the cause. This sequence joins TRBV25-1 and TRBJ2-7; D is undetermined. Per germline, CDR1 MGHDK and CDR2 SYGVNS. This CDR3 contains 13 residues. As DNA, the CDR3 is TGTGCCAGCCGTGAAGGTGGCTCCTACGAGCAGTACTTC. The encoded protein is CASREGGSYEQYF.

The rearrangement links TRBV6-6 to TRBJ2-5; D gene ambiguous. Trimming left V 2 bases short and J 1 base short, with 5 bases between. CDR1 is MNHNY and CDR2 is SVGAGI in the germline V gene (reference sequence). The CDR3 loop spans 13 amino acids. CDR3 protein: CASSYVGQETQYF. The CDR3 DNA sequence: TGTGCCAGCAGTTACGTCGGCCAAGAGACCCAGTACTTC.

The chain carries TRBV6-5 and TRBJ1-5; 7 bases agree with TRBD1. Germline V lookup: CDR1 MNHEY, CDR2 SVGAGI. This CDR3 has 16 amino acids. The V segment lost 0 bases and the J segment 5 bases; nucleotides outside the gene matches: 7. The CDR3 region has the DNA TGTGCCAGCAGTTACTCGGGACAGAGGGGTCATCAGCCCCAGCATTTT. The encoded protein is CASSYSGQRGHQPQHF.

This chain uses TRBV28 with TRBJ2-7; D is ambiguous. This CDR3 has 11 amino acids. Germline V gene data show CDR1 as MDHEN and CDR2 as SYDVKM. The V gene lost 4 bases and the J gene lost 3 bases, with 4 bases spanning the gap. The CDR3, as DNA: TGTGCCAGCAGTTGGGGCTACGAGCAGTACTTC. Translating gives CASSWGYEQYF.

J is TRBJ2-7 and V is TRBV5-1; D possibly corresponds to TRBD2 (6 bases). From germline, CDR1 is SGHRS and CDR2 YFSETQ. The CDR3 is made up of 13 amino acids. Trimming cost V 0 bases and J 6 bases, with 10 bases left between them. Written as DNA, the CDR3 is TGCGCCAGCAGCTTGGACAGGAGGGTCGAGCAGTACTTC. Protein sequence: CASSLDRRVEQYF. Full variable domain (remainder filled in from reference TRBV5-1 and TRBJ2-7): KAGVTQTPRYLIKTRGQQVTLSCSPISGHRSVSWYQQTPGQGLQFLFEYFSETQRNKGNFPGRFSGRQFSNSRSEMNVSTLELGDSALYLCASSLDRRVEQYFGPGTRLTVT.

DNA of the CDR3: TGTGCCATCAGTGACCCCGGGGGGGGCCAGCCCCAGCATTTT. Amino acids: CAISDPGGGQPQHF. V gene TRBV10-3 combines with J gene TRBJ1-5, with TRBD1 as a possible D gene (6 bases). The germline V gene encodes CDR1 ENHRY and CDR2 SYGVKD. V was trimmed by 3 bases and J by 7 bases, leaving 13 bases between them. The CDR3 loop spans 14 amino acids.

The CDR3 is CASSQDSDTEAFF. The CDR3 DNA sequence: TGCGCCAGCAGCCAAGATTCGGACACTGAAGCTTTCTTT. The chain recombines TRBV4-1 with TRBJ1-1, with D hard to call. This CDR3 spans 13 amino acids. V lost 0 bases and J lost 3, with 5 bases in between. CDR1 and CDR2 from the germline V gene are MGHRA and YSYEKL.